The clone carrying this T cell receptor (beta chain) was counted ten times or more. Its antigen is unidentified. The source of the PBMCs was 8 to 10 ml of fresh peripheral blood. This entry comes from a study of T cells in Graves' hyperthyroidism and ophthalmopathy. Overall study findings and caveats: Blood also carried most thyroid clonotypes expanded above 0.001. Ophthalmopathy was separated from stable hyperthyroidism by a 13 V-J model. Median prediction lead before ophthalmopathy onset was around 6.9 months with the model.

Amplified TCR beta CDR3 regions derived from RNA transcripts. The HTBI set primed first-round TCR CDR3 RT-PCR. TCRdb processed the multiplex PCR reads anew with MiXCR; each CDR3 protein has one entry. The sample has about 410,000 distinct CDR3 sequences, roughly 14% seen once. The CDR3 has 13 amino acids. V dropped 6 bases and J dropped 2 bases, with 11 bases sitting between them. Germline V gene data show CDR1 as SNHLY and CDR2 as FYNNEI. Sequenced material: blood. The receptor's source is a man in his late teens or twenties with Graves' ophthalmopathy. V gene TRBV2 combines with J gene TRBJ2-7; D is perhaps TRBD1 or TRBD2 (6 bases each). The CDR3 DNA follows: TGTGCCAGCAGGCGGGACACCACCTACGAGCAGTACTTC. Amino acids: CASRRDTTYEQYF.